This T cell receptor (beta chain) was identified in a study of blood T cell repertoires in COVID-19. Turning to the study itself: Researchers got acute and convalescent COVID-19 samples from the United States, Italy and Spain.

Original analysis: Amplification of reference gene primers provided the estimated nucleated cell counts. Profiled with immunoSEQ multiplex PCR; TCRdb holds only in-frame clones, not every one. The DNA was the basis for D and trimming; V, J and clone size are from that table. The sample contains some 300,000 clones, 89% of which appear only once. V lost 4 bases, J lost 6 bases, and 7 bases stayed unmatched. The CDR3 contains 15 residues. Germline CDR1 is SGHRS and CDR2 is YFSETQ. Donors in Cohort 3 counted as recovered after two negative PCRs, clearance, or symptom resolution. The clonotype was recovered from a woman aged 30 to 39 who had recovered from COVID-19. The V gene is TRBV5-1, the J gene TRBJ2-1; 10 nucleotides line up with TRBD2. The specimen was PBMCs or T cells enriched from blood (not recorded which). CDR3 region: CASSGLAGVGNEQFF. Here the CDR3 DNA reads TGCGCCAGCAGCGGGCTAGCGGGAGTAGGCAATGAGCAGTTCTTC.